Below, 3 T cell receptor beta chains from the same sample are listed, as sequenced in a study of blood T cell repertoires in COVID-19 (dated by TCRdb to about 2020). The library was built by means of the immunoSEQ multiplex PCR assay. The clones in this table, taken by TCRdb from immuneACCESS, are in-frame only. Not every clone is retained; where verified, under half of the shortfall comes from an unresolved V gene, and the cause of the rest is unknown. For this sample there are about 51,000 clones; about 86% appear just once. 3.5% to 5% of the sample is in the top ten clones. The specimen sequenced was peripheral blood. Source of these receptors: a man older than 75 with active COVID-19.

The J gene is TRBJ2-1, the V gene TRBV25-1, with D maybe TRBD2 (5 bases). V shed 2 bases and J shed 8 bases, with 16 bases lying between them. In germline, CDR1 is MGHDK, CDR2 SYGVNS. The CDR3 is 15 amino acids. CDR3 DNA: TGTGCCAGCAGTGAAGAGGGAAACCCGGGCGATGAGCAGTTCTTC. It translates to CASSEEGNPGDEQFF. The full variable domain, its missing parts supplied by reference TRBV25-1 and TRBJ2-1, is EADIYQTPRYLVIGTGKKITLECSQTMGHDKMYWYQQDPGMELHLIHYSYGVNSTEKGDLSSESTVSRIRTEHFPLTLESARPSHTSQYLCASSEEGNPGDEQFFGPGTRLTVL.

The gene calls are TRBV28 and TRBJ1-1; D not resolved. Germline-derived CDR1 and CDR2 are MDHEN and SYDVKM. Trimming took 6 bases from V and 9 from J, leaving 20 bases between them. This CDR3 region has 14 residues. This CDR3 is CASSLGRVESKAFF. The CDR3 DNA sequence: TGTGCCAGCAGCCTCGGGAGGGTCGAGAGTAAAGCTTTCTTT. The whole variable domain, filled in from reference TRBV28 and TRBJ1-1, reads DVKVTQSSRYLVKRTGEKVFLECVQDMDHENMFWYRQDPGLGLRLIYFSYDVKMKEKGDIPEGYSVSREKKERFSLILESASTNQTSMYLCASSLGRVESKAFFGQGTRLTVV.

The chain combines TRBV19 with TRBJ2-7, with D perhaps matching TRBD2 (6 bases). Germline CDR1 reads LNHDA; CDR2 reads SQIVND (reference sequence). The CDR3 has 12 amino acids. The V and J ends lost 6 bases and 7 bases respectively, with 13 bases between them. Here the CDR3 reads CASRGGFGEQYF. In DNA, the CDR3 is TGTGCCAGTAGGGGGGGTTTTGGTGAGCAGTACTTC.